The 27 T cell receptor beta chains below all came from one sample that was sequenced in a study of blood T cell repertoires in COVID-19. Using immunoSEQ multiplex PCR, the repertoire was profiled, and TCRdb retains in-frame clones only, with some absent. The sample shows a few hundred thousand clones, around 90% of them seen only once. Sequencing was carried out using peripheral blood. The receptors stem from a man between 18 and 35 years old with active or convalescent COVID-19.

With respect to this clone: The same CDR3 is also encoded by other DNA sequences in this sample. The chain carries TRBV6-2 or TRBV6-3 and TRBJ1-2, with no clear D. From germline, CDR1 is MNHEY and CDR2 SVGEGT. This CDR3 spans 12 amino acids. With 2 bases removed from V and 8 bases from J, the gap between germline ends came to 9 bases. The CDR3 spells CASSYPRVGYTF. Written as DNA, the CDR3 is TGTGCCAGCAGTTACCCGCGTGTCGGCTACACCTTC.

This clone was detected once. The chain has TRBV12-3 or TRBV12-4 and TRBJ2-1, with TRBD1 identical over 9 bases. The CDR3 sequence is 13 residues long. Trimming at V came to 6 bases and at J to 6 bases, leaving 3 bases not matched to a gene. CDR3 in amino acids: CASRRQGVNEQFF. The CDR3, as DNA: TGTGCCAGCAGACGACAGGGGGTCAATGAGCAGTTCTTC.

CDR3 residues: CATSSTGGFWTEAFF. Written as DNA, the CDR3 is TGTGCCACCAGCAGCACCGGAGGATTCTGGACTGAAGCTTTCTTT. The V gene is TRBV15, the J gene TRBJ1-1; D is uncertain. The germline V gene encodes CDR1 LNHNV and CDR2 YYDKDF (reference sequence). Trimming cost V 3 bases and J 5 bases, with 16 bases left between them. The CDR3 sequence is 15 residues long.

This clone appeared a few times. This chain links TRBV7-2 with TRBJ1-5, with 7 bases matching TRBD1. After removal of 6 bases from V and 3 bases from J, the junction contained 5 bases not matched to a gene. The CDR3 sequence is 14 residues long. Germline V CDR1 and CDR2: SGHTA, FQGNSA. DNA for the CDR3: TGTGCCAGCAGGCGGGACAGCCTCAATCAGCCCCAGCATTTT. Translated: CASRRDSLNQPQHF. The full variable domain, with the rest looked up from reference TRBV7-2 and TRBJ1-5, is GAGVSQSPSNKVTEKGKDVELRCDPISGHTALYWYRQSLGQGLEFLIYFQGNSAPDKSGLPSDRFSAERTGGSVSTLTIQRTQQEDSAVYLCASRRDSLNQPQHFGDGTRLSIL.

The gene calls are TRBV5-4 and TRBJ1-2; D perhaps matches TRBD1 (5 bases). Trimming removed 0 bases from V and 3 bases from J, with 9 bases in between. CDR1 is SGHNT and CDR2 is YYREEE in the germline V gene (reference sequence). CDR3 size: 14 residues. The CDR3 reads CASSLDPGDYGYTF. As DNA, the CDR3 is TGTGCCAGCAGCTTGGACCCGGGGGACTATGGCTACACCTTC. The full variable domain, in which reference TRBV5-4 and TRBJ1-2 provide the parts outside the CDR3, is ETGVTQSPTHLIKTRGQQVTLRCSSQSGHNTVSWYQQALGQGPQFIFQYYREEENGRGNFPPRFSGLQFPNYSSELNVNALELDDSALYLCASSLDPGDYGYTFGSGTRLTVV.

The chain uses TRBV9 and TRBJ1-2; D is perhaps TRBD1 (5 bases). The V gene's germline CDR1 is SGDLS and CDR2 YYNGEE. CDR3 length: 14 residues. V was clipped by 6 bases and J by 4 bases, with 16 bases between them. In nucleotides, the CDR3 is TGTGCCAGCAACCTCTTGGGGGGTAGCTATGGCTACACCTTC. This sequence encodes CASNLLGGSYGYTF.

The chain joins TRBV9 to TRBJ2-7; 12 bases map to TRBD1. V shed 0 bases, J shed 5 bases, and the junction held 6 bases outside the gene matches. This CDR3 has 16 residues. CDR1 is SGDLS and CDR2 is YYNGEE in the germline V gene. CDR3 sequence (DNA): TGTGCCAGCAGCGTAGGAGTGGGACAGGGGGCTGACGAGCAGTACTTC. It encodes CASSVGVGQGADEQYF.

The chain combines TRBV7-9 with TRBJ1-2, with 7 bases identical to TRBD1. After removal of 2 bases from V and 8 bases from J, the junction contained 17 bases not matched to a gene. Germline V gene lookup returns CDR1 SEHNR and CDR2 FQNEAQ (reference sequence). CDR3 length: 17 residues. CDR3 protein: CASSLLGTEASNLGYTF. The CDR3 DNA reads TGTGCCAGCAGCTTACTTGGGACAGAGGCCTCTAATTTAGGCTACACCTTC.

The chain employs TRBV11-2 and TRBJ1-1; D is undetermined. V gave up 0 bases and J gave up 0 bases, with 5 bases separating them. Germline loops: CDR1 SGHAT, CDR2 FQNNGV. This CDR3 is built from 14 residues. The CDR3 sequence: CASSLELMNTEAFF. The CDR3 nucleotides read TGTGCCAGCAGCTTAGAACTCATGAACACTGAAGCTTTCTTT.

CDR3 in amino acids: CAISESHSGRNYEQYF. The CDR3 region has the DNA TGTGCCATCAGTGAGTCCCACAGCGGGAGAAATTACGAGCAGTACTTC. V is TRBV10-3 and J is TRBJ2-7; TRBD2 aligns across 8 bases. V lost 0 bases to trimming and J lost 4 bases; unmatched junction nucleotides: 8. Germline V gene sequence: CDR1 ENHRY, CDR2 SYGVKD. The CDR3 spans 16 residues.

This clone has a single count. The rearrangement uses TRBV6-5 and TRBJ1-2, with TRBD1 identical over 10 bases. With 4 bases clipped from V and 3 bases from J, the junction kept 2 bases outside the gene matches. The CDR3 has 14 amino acids. CDR1 and CDR2 from the germline V gene are MNHEY and SVGAGI. CDR3 in DNA: TGTGCCAGCAGTTTGACAGGGGGCGACTATGGCTACACCTTC. It encodes CASSLTGGDYGYTF.

The chain uses TRBV5-1 and TRBJ2-1; 8 bases line up with TRBD2. The CDR3 covers 16 residues. Trimming at V came to 4 bases and at J to 9 bases, leaving 15 bases not matched to a gene. Germline loops: CDR1 SGHRS, CDR2 YFSETQ. CDR3 nucleotides: TGCGCCAGCAGCCCCCGACTGAGTCCGGGAGGGGGTGAGCAGTTCTTC. This encodes CASSPRLSPGGGEQFF.

The chain is built from TRBV19 and TRBJ2-7; possibly TRBD1 for D (5 bases). V was shortened by 6 bases and J by 2 bases, with 17 bases between the two germline ends. Germline V gene sequence: CDR1 LNHDA, CDR2 SQIVND (reference sequence). CDR3 length: 15 amino acids. The CDR3 DNA is TGTGCCAGTAGCGACCGGGCAGGGCCGACCTACGAGCAGTACTTC. Its protein is CASSDRAGPTYEQYF. Filled out from reference TRBV19 and TRBJ2-7, the complete variable domain reads DGGITQSPKYLFRKEGQNVTLSCEQNLNHDAMYWYRQDPGQGLRLIYYSQIVNDFQKGDIAEGYSVSREKKESFPLTVTSAQKNPTAFYLCASSDRAGPTYEQYFGPGTRLTVT.

This clone was counted once. The V and J genes are TRBV4-3 and TRBJ2-5, with a tentative D call TRBD1 (5 bases). Germline V gives CDR1 LGHNA, CDR2 YSLEER. V lost 3 bases, J lost 4 bases, and 12 bases lay in between. The CDR3 has 14 amino acids. The CDR3 reads CASSHPDQGETQYF. The CDR3 coding sequence is TGCGCCAGCAGCCACCCGGACCAGGGAGAGACCCAGTACTTC.

The chain carries TRBV7-3 and TRBJ2-1; 7 bases are a match to TRBD2. The CDR3 has 14 amino acids. Germline-derived CDR1 and CDR2 are SGHTA and FQGTGA. The V segment lost 1 base and the J segment 10 bases; nucleotides outside the gene matches: 7. The CDR3 region is CASSLMGGMKEQFF. The CDR3 DNA reads as TGTGCCAGCAGCTTAATGGGGGGGATGAAAGAGCAGTTCTTC.

V is TRBV10-2 and J is TRBJ1-2, with TRBD1 as a possible D gene (5 bases). The CDR3 covers 14 residues. V was trimmed by 4 bases and J by 8 bases, leaving 17 bases between them. CDR1 and CDR2 from the germline V gene are WSHSY and SAAADI. The CDR3 sequence: CASSAVVQGLGYTF. The CDR3 DNA reads TGCGCCAGCAGTGCCGTGGTGCAGGGACTGGGCTACACCTTC.

The rearrangement links TRBV29-1 to TRBJ2-7; weak D call: TRBD1 (5 bases). Germline V gene data show CDR1 as SQVTM and CDR2 as ANQGSEA. The CDR3 sequence is 11 residues long. V gave up 6 bases and J gave up 4 bases, with 10 bases separating them. CDR3: CSVREAYEQYF. CDR3 nucleotides: TGCAGCGTCAGGGAAGCGTACGAGCAGTACTTC.

The rearrangement joins TRBV7-3 to TRBJ2-1, with D perhaps matching TRBD2 (5 bases). The CDR3 runs 19 residues. Germline lookup yields CDR1 SGHTA and CDR2 FQGTGA. V lost 3 bases to trimming and J lost 0 bases, with 21 bases between them. The CDR3 coding sequence is TGTGCCAGCAGCTTGTCCGGATTGACGGGGAGACCCTCCTACAATGAGCAGTTCTTC. Its protein is CASSLSGLTGRPSYNEQFF.

This chain uses TRBV14 with TRBJ2-3; 10 bases agree with TRBD2. The CDR3 is made up of 15 amino acids. The ends lost 2 bases at V and 6 bases at J; junction bases unmatched: 5. Germline assignment: CDR1 SGHDN and CDR2 FVKESK. The CDR3 loop reads CASSQLLAGEDTQYF. The CDR3 DNA is TGTGCCAGCAGCCAACTTCTAGCGGGAGAGGATACGCAGTATTTT.

This clone has a handful of counts. Other DNA sequences in the sample encode the same CDR3. As DNA, the CDR3 is TGTGCCATCAGGGGACAGCCTATGAACACTGAAGCTTTCTTT. As protein: CAIRGQPMNTEAFF. V is TRBV10-3 and J is TRBJ1-1, with 7 bases aligning to TRBD1. V shed 6 bases, J shed 0 bases, and the junction held 4 bases outside the gene matches. This CDR3 comprises 14 residues. Germline V gives CDR1 ENHRY, CDR2 SYGVKD.

V usage is TRBV4-3 and J usage is TRBJ2-3; D remains unclear. The V and J ends lost 0 bases and 0 bases respectively, with 7 bases between them. In germline, CDR1 is LGHNA, CDR2 YSLEER. This CDR3 comprises 15 residues. The CDR3 coding sequence is TGCGCCAGCAGCCAAGATTTGAGGAGCACAGATACGCAGTATTTT. Protein product: CASSQDLRSTDTQYF.

The rearrangement uses TRBV24-1 and TRBJ1-2; no clear D. Germline lookup yields CDR1 KGHDR and CDR2 SFDVKD. This CDR3 has 15 residues. The V and J ends lost 5 bases and 0 bases respectively, with 12 bases between them. The CDR3 sequence: CATSGPGSSNYGYTF. The CDR3 DNA reads TGTGCCACCAGTGGTCCAGGTTCATCTAACTATGGCTACACCTTC.

The gene calls are TRBV6-5 and TRBJ1-1; the D gene is possibly TRBD1 (5 bases). With 0 bases removed from V and 2 bases from J, the gap between germline ends came to 10 bases. Germline V CDR1 and CDR2: MNHEY, SVGAGI. The CDR3 spans 15 residues. CDR3 in amino acids: CASSYSWGGNTEAFF. CDR3 in DNA: TGTGCCAGCAGTTACTCATGGGGGGGTAACACTGAAGCTTTCTTT.

The chain links TRBV19 to TRBJ2-2; 8 positions match TRBD1. This CDR3 region has 15 residues. The V and J ends lost 11 bases and 6 bases, in that order; junction bases with no gene match: 14. Per the germline V gene, CDR1 is LNHDA and CDR2 is SQIVND (reference sequence). CDR3 amino acids: CAARPGQGTAGELFF. Here the CDR3 DNA reads TGTGCCGCCAGACCTGGACAGGGCACGGCCGGGGAGCTGTTTTTT.

This sequence joins TRBV24-1 and TRBJ2-3; no clear D. This CDR3 is built from 12 residues. V was shortened by 3 bases and J by 8 bases, with 8 bases between the two germline ends. Germline V gives CDR1 KGHDR, CDR2 SFDVKD. CDR3: CATSDARATQYF. The CDR3 DNA reads as TGTGCCACCAGTGATGCTAGAGCTACGCAGTATTTT.

The J gene is TRBJ2-2, the V gene TRBV7-2; 14 bases are shared with TRBD2. V dropped 3 bases and J dropped 5; count of bases not matched to a gene: 5. Germline CDR1 is SGHTA and CDR2 is FQGNSA. The CDR3 consists of 17 residues. DNA of the CDR3: TGTGCCAGCAGCTTCGGACTAGCGGGGGGACCGACCGGGGAGCTGTTTTTT. Translated, it gives CASSFGLAGGPTGELFF.

V and J are TRBV9 and TRBJ1-6, with 10 bases matching TRBD1. CDR3 length: 15 amino acids. CDR1 is SGDLS and CDR2 is YYNGEE in the germline V gene. Losses at the gene ends were 3 bases for V and 8 bases for J; bases not matched to a gene: 5. As DNA, the CDR3 is TGTGCCAGCAGCGGGAGGACAGGGGGTCATTCACCCCTCCACTTT. Amino acid sequence: CASSGRTGGHSPLHF.